The source of this TCR beta chain is a study of T-cell memory formation after mild COVID-19. The CDR3 is 16 residues long. V lost 2 bases, J lost 1 base, and 17 bases lay in between. CDR1 and CDR2 from the germline V gene are GTSNPN and SVGIG (reference sequence). Via MiXCR, TCRdb re-called the 5' RACE reads, giving one row per CDR3 protein. Here the sample spans hundreds of thousands of distinct CDR3 sequences, 20% being singletons. Material: PBMCs or a T cell subset sorted from them (not recorded which). The chain couples TRBV30 to TRBJ1-1; D ambiguous. The source is an adult woman who had mild COVID-19 (a few samples of this study predate the infection). Cell type and time point are not known. CDR3 bases: TGTGCCTGGAGTCGTATAACCCTCCATACGAACACTGAAGCTTTCTTT. Translated, it gives CAWSRITLHTNTEAFF.